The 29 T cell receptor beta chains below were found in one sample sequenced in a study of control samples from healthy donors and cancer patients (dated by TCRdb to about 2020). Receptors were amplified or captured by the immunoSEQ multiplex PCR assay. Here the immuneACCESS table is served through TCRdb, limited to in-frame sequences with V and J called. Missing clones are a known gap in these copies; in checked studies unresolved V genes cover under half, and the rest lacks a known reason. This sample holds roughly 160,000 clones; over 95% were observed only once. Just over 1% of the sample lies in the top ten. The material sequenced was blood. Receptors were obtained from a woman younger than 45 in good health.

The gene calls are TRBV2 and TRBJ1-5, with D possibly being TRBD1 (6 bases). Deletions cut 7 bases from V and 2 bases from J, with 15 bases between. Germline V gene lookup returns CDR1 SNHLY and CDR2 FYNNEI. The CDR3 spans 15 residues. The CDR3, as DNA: TGTGCCAGCACCGCGAGGGGGGTAGGCAATCAGCCCCAGCATTTT. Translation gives CASTARGVGNQPQHF.

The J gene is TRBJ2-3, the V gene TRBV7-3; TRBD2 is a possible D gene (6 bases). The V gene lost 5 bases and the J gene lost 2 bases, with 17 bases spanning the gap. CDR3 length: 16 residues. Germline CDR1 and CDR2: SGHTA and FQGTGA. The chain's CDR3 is CASSPTPSVVTDTQYF. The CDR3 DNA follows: TGTGCCAGCAGCCCCACCCCTAGCGTCGTCACAGATACGCAGTATTTT.

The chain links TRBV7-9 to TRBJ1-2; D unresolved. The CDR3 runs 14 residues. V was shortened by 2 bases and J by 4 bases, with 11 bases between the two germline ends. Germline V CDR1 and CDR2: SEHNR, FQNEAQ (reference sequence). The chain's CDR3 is CASSLSRVGYGYTF. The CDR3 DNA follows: TGTGCCAGCAGCTTATCGCGGGTTGGCTATGGCTACACCTTC.

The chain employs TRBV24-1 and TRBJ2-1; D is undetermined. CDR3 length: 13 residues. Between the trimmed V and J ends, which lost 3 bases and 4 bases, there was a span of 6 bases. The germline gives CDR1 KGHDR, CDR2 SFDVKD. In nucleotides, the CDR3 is TGTGCCACCAGTGATAGTCTGTACAATGAGCAGTTCTTC. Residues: CATSDSLYNEQFF.

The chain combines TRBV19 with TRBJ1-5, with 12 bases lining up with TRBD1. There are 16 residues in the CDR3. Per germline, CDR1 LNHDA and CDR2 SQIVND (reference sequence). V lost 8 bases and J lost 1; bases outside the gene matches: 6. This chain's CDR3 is CASQGTGGKSNQPQHF. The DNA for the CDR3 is TGTGCCAGTCAGGGGACAGGGGGCAAGAGCAATCAGCCCCAGCATTTT.

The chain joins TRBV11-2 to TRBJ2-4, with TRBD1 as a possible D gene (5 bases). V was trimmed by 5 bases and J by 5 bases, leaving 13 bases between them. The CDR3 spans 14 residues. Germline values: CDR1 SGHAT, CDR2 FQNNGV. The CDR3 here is CASSLSTVQNIQYF. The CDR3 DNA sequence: TGTGCCAGCAGCCTGTCGACAGTGCAAAACATTCAGTACTTC.

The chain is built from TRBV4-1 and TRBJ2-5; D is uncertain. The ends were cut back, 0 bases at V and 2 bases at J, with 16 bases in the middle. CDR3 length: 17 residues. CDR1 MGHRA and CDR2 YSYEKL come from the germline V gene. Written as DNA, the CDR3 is TGCGCCAGCAGCCAAGACGGCCTTCGACCAGATCAAGAGACCCAGTACTTC. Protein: CASSQDGLRPDQETQYF.

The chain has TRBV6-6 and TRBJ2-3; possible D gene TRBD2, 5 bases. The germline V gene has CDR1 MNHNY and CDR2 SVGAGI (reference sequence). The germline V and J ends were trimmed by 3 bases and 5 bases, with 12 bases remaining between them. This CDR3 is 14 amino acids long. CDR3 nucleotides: TGTGCCAGCAGTTATCTAGCCTGGGGAGATACGCAGTATTTT. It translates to CASSYLAWGDTQYF.

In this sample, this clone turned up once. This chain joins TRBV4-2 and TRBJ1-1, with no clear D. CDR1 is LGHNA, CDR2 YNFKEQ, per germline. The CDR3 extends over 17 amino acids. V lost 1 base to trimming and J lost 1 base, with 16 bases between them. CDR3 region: CASSQGDPTVQNTEAFF. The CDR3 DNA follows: TGTGCCAGCAGCCAAGGAGACCCGACGGTGCAGAACACTGAAGCTTTCTTT.

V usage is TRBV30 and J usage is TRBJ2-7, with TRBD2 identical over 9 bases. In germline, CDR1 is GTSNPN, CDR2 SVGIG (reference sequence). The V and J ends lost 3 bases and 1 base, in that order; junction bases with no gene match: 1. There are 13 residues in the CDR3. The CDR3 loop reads CAWRLAGSYEQYF. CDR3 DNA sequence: TGTGCCTGGAGACTAGCGGGTTCCTACGAGCAGTACTTC.

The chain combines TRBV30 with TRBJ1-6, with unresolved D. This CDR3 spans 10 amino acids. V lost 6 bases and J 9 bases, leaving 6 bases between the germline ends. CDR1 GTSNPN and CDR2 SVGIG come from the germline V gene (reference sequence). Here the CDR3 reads CACGISPLHF. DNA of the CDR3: TGTGCCTGCGGGATTTCACCCCTCCACTTT.

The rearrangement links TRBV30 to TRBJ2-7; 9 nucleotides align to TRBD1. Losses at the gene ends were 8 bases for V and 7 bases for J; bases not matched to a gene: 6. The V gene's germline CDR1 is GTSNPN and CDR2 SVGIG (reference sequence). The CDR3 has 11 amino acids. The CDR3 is CARGQGGEQYF. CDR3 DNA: TGTGCCAGGGGACAGGGAGGTGAGCAGTACTTC.

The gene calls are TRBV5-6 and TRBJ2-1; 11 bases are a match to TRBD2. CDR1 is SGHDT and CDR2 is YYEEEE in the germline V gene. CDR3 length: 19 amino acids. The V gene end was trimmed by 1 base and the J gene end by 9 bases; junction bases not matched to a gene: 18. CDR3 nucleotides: TGTGCCAGCAGCTTGTGGGGCCCAACTAGCGGGAGAGGTTTGGGTGAGCAGTTCTTC. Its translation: CASSLWGPTSGRGLGEQFF.

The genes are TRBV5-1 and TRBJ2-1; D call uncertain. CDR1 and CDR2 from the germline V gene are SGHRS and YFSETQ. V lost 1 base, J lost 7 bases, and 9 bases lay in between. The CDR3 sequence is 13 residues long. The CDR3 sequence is CASSLSDGNEQFF. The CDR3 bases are TGCGCCAGCAGCTTGAGTGACGGGAATGAGCAGTTCTTC.

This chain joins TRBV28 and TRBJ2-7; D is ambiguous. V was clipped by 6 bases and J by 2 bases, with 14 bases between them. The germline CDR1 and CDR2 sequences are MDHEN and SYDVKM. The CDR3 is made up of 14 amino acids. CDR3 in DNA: TGTGCCAGCAGAACCGCCCGTGGCCCCTACGAGCAGTACTTC. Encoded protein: CASRTARGPYEQYF.

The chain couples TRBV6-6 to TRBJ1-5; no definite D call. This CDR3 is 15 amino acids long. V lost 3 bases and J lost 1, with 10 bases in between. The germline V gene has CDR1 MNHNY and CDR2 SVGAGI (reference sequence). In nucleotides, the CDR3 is TGTGCCAGCAGTTATCGCGACAAGAGCAATCAGCCCCAGCATTTT. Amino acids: CASSYRDKSNQPQHF.

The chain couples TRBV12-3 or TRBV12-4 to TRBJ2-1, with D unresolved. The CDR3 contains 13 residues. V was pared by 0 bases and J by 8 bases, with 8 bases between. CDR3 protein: CASSLARIHEQFF. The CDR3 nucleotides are TGTGCCAGCAGTTTAGCGAGGATCCATGAGCAGTTCTTC.

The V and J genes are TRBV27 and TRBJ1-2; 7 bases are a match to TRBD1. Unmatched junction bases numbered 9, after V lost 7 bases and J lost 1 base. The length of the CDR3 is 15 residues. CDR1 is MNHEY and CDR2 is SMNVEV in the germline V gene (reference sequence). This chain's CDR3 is CASKRSGQFNYGYTF. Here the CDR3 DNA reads TGTGCCAGCAAACGTTCGGGACAGTTTAACTATGGCTACACCTTC.

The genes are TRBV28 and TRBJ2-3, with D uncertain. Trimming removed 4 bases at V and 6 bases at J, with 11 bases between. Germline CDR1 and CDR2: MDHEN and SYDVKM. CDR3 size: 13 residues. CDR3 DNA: TGTGCCAGCAGTTCCATGACCCACGATACGCAGTATTTT. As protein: CASSSMTHDTQYF.

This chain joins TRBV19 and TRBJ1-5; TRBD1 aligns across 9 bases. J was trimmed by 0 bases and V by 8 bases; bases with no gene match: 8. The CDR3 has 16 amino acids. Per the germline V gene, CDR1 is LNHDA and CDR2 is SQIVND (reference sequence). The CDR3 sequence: CASHKGQGYSNQPQHF. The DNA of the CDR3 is TGTGCCAGTCATAAGGGACAGGGATATAGCAATCAGCCCCAGCATTTT.

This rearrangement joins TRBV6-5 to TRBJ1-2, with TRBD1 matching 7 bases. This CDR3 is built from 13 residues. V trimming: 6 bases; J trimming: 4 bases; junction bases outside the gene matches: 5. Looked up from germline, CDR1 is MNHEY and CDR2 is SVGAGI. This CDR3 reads CASRKGGGYGYTF. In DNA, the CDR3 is TGTGCCAGCAGAAAAGGGGGCGGCTATGGCTACACCTTC.

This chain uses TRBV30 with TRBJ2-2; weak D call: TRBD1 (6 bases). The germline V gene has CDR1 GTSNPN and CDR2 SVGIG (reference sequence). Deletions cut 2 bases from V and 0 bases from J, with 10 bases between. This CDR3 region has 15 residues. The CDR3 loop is CAWSKAGANTGELFF. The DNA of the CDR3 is TGTGCCTGGAGTAAGGCAGGGGCGAACACCGGGGAGCTGTTTTTT.

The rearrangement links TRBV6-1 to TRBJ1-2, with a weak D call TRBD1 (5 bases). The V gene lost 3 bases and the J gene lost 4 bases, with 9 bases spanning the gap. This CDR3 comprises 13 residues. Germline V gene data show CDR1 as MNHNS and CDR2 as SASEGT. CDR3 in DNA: TGTGCCAGCAGTGACCAGGGCGGCTATGGCTACACCTTC. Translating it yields CASSDQGGYGYTF.

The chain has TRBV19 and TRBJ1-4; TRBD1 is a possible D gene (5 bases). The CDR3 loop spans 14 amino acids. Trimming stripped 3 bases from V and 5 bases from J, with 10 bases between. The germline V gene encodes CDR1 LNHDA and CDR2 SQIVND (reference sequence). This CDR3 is CASSIFRGNEKLFF. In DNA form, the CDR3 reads TGTGCCAGTAGTATTTTCCGGGGGAATGAAAAACTGTTTTTT. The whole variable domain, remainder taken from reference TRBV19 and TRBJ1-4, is DGGITQSPKYLFRKEGQNVTLSCEQNLNHDAMYWYRQDPGQGLRLIYYSQIVNDFQKGDIAEGYSVSREKKESFPLTVTSAQKNPTAFYLCASSIFRGNEKLFFGSGTQLSVL.

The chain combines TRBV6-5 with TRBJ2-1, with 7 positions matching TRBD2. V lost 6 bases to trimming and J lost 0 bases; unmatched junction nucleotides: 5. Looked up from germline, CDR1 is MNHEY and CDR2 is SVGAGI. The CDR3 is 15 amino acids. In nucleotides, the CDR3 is TGTGCCAGCAGGGCCGGGGGGATCTCCTACAATGAGCAGTTCTTC. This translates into CASRAGGISYNEQFF.

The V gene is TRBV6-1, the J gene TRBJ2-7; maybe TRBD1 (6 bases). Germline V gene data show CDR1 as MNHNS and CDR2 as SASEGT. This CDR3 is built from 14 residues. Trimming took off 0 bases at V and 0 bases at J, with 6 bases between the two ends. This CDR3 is CASSEADSSYEQYF. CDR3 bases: TGTGCCAGCAGTGAAGCGGACAGCTCCTACGAGCAGTACTTC.

CDR3 sequence: CASSFPSGAHYEQYF. DNA for the CDR3: TGTGCCAGCAGTTTTCCCTCGGGGGCCCACTACGAGCAGTACTTC. The V gene is TRBV28, the J gene TRBJ2-7; D may correspond to TRBD1 or TRBD2 (6 bases each). CDR1 is MDHEN and CDR2 is SYDVKM in the germline V gene. The CDR3 covers 15 residues. Trimming shortened V by 3 bases and J by 3 bases, and 15 bases separated the two germline ends.

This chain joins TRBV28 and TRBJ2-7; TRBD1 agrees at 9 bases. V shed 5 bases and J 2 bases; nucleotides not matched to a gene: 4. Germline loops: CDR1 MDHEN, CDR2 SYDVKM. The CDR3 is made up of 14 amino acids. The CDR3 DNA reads TGTGCCAGCAGTCCGGGACAGGGAACCTACGAGCAGTACTTC. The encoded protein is CASSPGQGTYEQYF.

The CDR3 loop is CASSFGTVATEAFF. The CDR3 nucleotides are TGTGCCAGCAGCTTCGGGACAGTTGCCACTGAAGCTTTCTTT. This chain connects TRBV7-2 to TRBJ1-1; 7 nucleotides align to TRBD1. Per germline, CDR1 SGHTA and CDR2 FQGNSA. Trimming cost V 3 bases and J 4 bases; bases outside gene matches: 5. The CDR3 loop spans 14 amino acids.